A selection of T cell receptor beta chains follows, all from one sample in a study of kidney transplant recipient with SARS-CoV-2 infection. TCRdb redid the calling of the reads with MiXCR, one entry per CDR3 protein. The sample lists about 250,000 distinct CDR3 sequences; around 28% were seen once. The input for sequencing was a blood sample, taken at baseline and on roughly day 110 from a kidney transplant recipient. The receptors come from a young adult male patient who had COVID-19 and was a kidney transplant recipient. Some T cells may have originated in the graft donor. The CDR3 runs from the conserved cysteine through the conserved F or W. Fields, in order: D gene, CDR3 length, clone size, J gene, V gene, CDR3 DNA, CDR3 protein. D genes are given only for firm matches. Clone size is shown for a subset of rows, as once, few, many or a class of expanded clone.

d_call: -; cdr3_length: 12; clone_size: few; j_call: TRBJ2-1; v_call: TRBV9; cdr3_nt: TGTGCCAGCAGTGCACAGGGTCATGAGCAGTTCTTC; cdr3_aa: CASSAQGHEQFF
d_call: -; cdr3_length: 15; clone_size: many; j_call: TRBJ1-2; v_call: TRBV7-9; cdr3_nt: TGTGCCAGCAGCTTTTGGGAAGGGGGTAACTATGGCTACACCTTC; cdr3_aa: CASSFWEGGNYGYTF
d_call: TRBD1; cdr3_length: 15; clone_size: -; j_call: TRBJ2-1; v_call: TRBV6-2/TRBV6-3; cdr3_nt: TGTGCCAGCAGAAAGAGACAGGGGTCCTACAATGAGCAGTTCTTC; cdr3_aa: CASRKRQGSYNEQFF
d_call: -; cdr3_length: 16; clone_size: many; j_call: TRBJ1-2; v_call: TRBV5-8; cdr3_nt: TGTGCCAGCGGGTGGAATCATCCACGAAAGACCTATGGCTACACCTTC; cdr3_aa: CASGWNHPRKTYGYTF
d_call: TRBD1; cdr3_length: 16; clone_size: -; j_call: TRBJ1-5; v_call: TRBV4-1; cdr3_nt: TGCGCCAGCAGCCAAGGAGGACAGGGAGGCGATCAGCCCCAGCATTTT; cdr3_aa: CASSQGGQGGDQPQHF
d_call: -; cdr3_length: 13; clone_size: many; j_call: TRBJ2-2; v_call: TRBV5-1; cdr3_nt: TGCGCCAGCAGCTTAGGCGCGCAGGAGGAGCTGTTTTTT; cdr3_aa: CASSLGAQEELFF
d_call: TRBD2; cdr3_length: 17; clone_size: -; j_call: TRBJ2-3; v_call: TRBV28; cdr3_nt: TGTGCCAGCAGTCAACCGGGACTAGCGGGAGATTCAGATACGCAGTATTTT; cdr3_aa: CASSQPGLAGDSDTQYF
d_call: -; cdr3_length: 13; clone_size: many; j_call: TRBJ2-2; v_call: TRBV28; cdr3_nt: TGTGCCAGCCCCGAAAAGGACACCGGGGAGCTGTTTTTT; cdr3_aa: CASPEKDTGELFF
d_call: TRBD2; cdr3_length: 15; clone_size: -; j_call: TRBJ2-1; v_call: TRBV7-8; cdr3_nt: TGTGCCAGCAGCTTCACTAGCGGGGGGGCAAGTGAGCAGTTCTTC; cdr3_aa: CASSFTSGGASEQFF
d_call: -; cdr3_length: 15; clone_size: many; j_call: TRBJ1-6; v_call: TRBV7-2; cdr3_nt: TGTGCCAGCAGCCCCGGGGGTAGGAAGGGTTCACCCCTCCACTTT; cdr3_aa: CASSPGGRKGSPLHF
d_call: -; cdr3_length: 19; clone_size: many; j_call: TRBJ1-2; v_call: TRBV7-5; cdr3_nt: -; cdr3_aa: CISVPELTVEVGKTYGYTF
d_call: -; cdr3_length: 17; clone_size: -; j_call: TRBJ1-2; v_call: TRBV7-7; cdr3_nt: TGTGCCAGCAGCGTGTCTGCTAAGTGCCGAAAGACCTATGGCTACACCTTC; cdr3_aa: CASSVSAKCRKTYGYTF
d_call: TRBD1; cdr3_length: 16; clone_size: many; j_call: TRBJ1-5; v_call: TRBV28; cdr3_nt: TGTGCCAGCAGTTACGGAGGGGTACAGGGGGCTCAGCCCCAGCATTTT; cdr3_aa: CASSYGGVQGAQPQHF
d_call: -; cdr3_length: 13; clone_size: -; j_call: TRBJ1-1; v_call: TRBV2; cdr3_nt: TGTGCCAGCACTTTTAAACGGGACGCTGAAGCTTTCTTT; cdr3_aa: CASTFKRDAEAFF
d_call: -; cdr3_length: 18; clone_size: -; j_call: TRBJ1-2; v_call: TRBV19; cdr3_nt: TGTGCCAATAGTATCCCCGGGGGGGGGTCAGGAGCTAACTATGGCTACACCTTC; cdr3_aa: CANSIPGGGSGANYGYTF
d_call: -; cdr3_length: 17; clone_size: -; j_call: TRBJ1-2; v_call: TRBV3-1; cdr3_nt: TGTGCCAGCAGCATAAAATCCACCCTTCGAAAGACCTATGGCTACACCTTC; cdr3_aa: CASSIKSTLRKTYGYTF
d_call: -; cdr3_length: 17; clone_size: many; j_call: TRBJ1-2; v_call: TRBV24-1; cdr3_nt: TGTGCCACCAGTGATGTCTGTAGTACCAGAAAGACCTATGGCTACACCTTC; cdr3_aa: CATSDVCSTRKTYGYTF
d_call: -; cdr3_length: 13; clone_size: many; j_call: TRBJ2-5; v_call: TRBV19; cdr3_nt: TGTGCCAGTAGTATGAGGCGGGAAGAGACCCAGTACTTC; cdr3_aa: CASSMRREETQYF
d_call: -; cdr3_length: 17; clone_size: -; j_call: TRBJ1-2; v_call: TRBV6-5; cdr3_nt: TGTGCCAACAGTCCCACGGAGGAATGTAGAAAGACCTATGGCTACACCTTC; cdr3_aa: CANSPTEECRKTYGYTF
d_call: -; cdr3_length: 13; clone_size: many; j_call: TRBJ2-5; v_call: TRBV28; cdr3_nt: TGTGCCAGCAGAGCGGAACGGGTGGAGACCCAGTACTTC; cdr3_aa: CASRAERVETQYF
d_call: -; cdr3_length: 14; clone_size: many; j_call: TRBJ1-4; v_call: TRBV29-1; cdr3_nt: TGCAGCGTTGAAGGGGGAGCAACTAATGAAAAACTGTTTTTT; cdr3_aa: CSVEGGATNEKLFF
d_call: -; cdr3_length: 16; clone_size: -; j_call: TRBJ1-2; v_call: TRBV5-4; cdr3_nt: TGTGCCAGCGTTATTCCCGTACCAGGAAAGACCTATGGCTACACCTTC; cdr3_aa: CASVIPVPGKTYGYTF
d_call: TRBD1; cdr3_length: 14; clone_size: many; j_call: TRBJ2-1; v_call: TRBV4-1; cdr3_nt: TGCGCCAGCAGCTACCCGACAGGGGAGAATGAGCAGTTCTTC; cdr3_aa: CASSYPTGENEQFF
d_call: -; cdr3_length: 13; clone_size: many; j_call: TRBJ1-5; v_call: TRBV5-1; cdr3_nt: TGCGCCAGCAGCTCCTCTTACGGTCAGCCCCAGCATTTT; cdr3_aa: CASSSSYGQPQHF
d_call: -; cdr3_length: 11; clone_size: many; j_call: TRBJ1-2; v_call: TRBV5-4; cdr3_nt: TGTGCCAGCAGAGGGGGTTATGGCTACACCTTC; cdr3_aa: CASRGGYGYTF
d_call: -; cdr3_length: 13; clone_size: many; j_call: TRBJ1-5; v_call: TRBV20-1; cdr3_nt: TGCAGTTCCCCGAGGGACGGCAATCAGCCCCAGCATTTT; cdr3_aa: CSSPRDGNQPQHF
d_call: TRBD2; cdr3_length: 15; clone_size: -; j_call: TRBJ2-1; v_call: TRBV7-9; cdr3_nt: TGTGCCAGCAGCTTTTCCCGCGGACTAGCCGATGAGCAGTTCTTC; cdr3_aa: CASSFSRGLADEQFF
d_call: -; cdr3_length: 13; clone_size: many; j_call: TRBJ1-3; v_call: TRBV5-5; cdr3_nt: TGTGCCAGCAGCTTGGAGCCAAGGGGTGCCATATATTTT; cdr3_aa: CASSLEPRGAIYF
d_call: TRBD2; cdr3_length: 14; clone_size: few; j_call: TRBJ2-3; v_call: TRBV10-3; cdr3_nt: TGTGCCACCAGACTAGCGGGAGAAACAGATACGCAGTATTTT; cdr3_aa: CATRLAGETDTQYF
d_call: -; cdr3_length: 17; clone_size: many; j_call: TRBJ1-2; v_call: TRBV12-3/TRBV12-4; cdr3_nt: TGTGCCAGCAGTCCTAAAATCAGCTTCCGAAAGACCTATGGCTACACCTTC; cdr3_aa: CASSPKISFRKTYGYTF
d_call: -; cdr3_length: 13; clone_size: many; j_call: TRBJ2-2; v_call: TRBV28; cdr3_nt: TGTGCCAGCAACGAGGTCTTAACCGGGGAGCTGTTTTTT; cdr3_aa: CASNEVLTGELFF
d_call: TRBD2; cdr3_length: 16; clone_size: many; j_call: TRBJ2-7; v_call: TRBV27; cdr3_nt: TGTGCCAGCAGTTCGGCAATTAGCGGGAGGGCCTACGAGCAGTACTTC; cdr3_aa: CASSSAISGRAYEQYF
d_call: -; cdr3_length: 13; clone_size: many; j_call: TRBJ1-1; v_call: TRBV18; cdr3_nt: TGTGCCAGCTCACAGGGCCAGAACACTGAAGCTTTCTTT; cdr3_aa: CASSQGQNTEAFF
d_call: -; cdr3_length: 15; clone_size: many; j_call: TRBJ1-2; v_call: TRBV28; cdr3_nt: TGTGCCAGCACCCCATCCCAGGCTTTTCCCCTTGGCTACACCTTC; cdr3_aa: CASTPSQAFPLGYTF
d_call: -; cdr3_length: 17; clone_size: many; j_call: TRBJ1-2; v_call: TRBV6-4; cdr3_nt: TGTGCCAGCAGTGAGAAGCGCTCACACGGAAAGACCTATGGCTACACCTTC; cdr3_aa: CASSEKRSHGKTYGYTF
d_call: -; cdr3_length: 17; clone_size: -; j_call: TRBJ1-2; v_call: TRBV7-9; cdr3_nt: TGTGCCGGCAGCTGCTGGCAATACCATGGAAAGACCTATGGCTACACCTTC; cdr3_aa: CAGSCWQYHGKTYGYTF
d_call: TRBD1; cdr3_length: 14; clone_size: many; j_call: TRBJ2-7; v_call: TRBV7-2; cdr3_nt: TGTGCCAGCAGCTTACCAGGGGGCACCTACGAGCAGTACTTC; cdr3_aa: CASSLPGGTYEQYF
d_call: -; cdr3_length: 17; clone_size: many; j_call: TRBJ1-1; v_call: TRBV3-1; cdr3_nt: TGTGCCAGCAGCGACCAGGTTCCCATTTCAATTCGCACTGAAGCTTTCTTT; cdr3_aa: CASSDQVPISIRTEAFF
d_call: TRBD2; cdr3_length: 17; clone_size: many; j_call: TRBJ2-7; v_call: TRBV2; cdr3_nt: TGTGCCAGCAGTGAACCCCAGCGGGAGATCTCCTCCTACGAGCAGTACTTC; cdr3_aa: CASSEPQREISSYEQYF
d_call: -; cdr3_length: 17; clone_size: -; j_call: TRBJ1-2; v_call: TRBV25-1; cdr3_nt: TGTGCCAGCAGTTGCAATACAGAACTGGGAAAGACCTATGGCTACACCTTC; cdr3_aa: CASSCNTELGKTYGYTF
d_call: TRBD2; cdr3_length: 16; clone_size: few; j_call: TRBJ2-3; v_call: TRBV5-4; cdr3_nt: TGTGCCAGCAGCGTGGCCGGGACTAGAGTAACAGATACGCAGTATTTT; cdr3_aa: CASSVAGTRVTDTQYF
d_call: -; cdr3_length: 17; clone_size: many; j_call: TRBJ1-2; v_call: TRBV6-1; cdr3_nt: TGTGCCAGCAGTGTATGCAGGGAATGTAGAAAGACCTATGGCTACACCTTC; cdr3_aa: CASSVCRECRKTYGYTF
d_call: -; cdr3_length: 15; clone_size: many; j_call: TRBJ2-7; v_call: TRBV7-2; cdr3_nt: TGTGCCAGCAGCTTAGCGCGGCGGGGCTCCTACGAGCAGTACTTC; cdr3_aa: CASSLARRGSYEQYF
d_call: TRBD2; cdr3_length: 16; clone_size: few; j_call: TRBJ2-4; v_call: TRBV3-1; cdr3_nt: TGTGCCAGCAGCCCGTTAGCGGGAGGAGCCAAAAACATTCAGTACTTC; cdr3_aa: CASSPLAGGAKNIQYF
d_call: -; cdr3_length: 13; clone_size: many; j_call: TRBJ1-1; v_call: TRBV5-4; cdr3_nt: TGTGCCTCCCACGTTGGCCTCGATTCTGAAGCTTTCTTT; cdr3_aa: CASHVGLDSEAFF